This TCR beta chain originates from a study of T-cell memory formation after mild COVID-19. General observations from the study: Memory sampled before infection contained some responding clones, suggesting cross-reactive memory joined.

Worth noting for this clonotype: Its specificity is unknown.

Germline V gene lookup returns CDR1 LNHNV and CDR2 YYDKDF (reference sequence). Trimming shortened V by 0 bases and J by 8 bases, and 17 bases separated the two germline ends. The CDR3 extends over 16 amino acids. A single record per CDR3 protein comes from TCRdb applying MiXCR to the 5' RACE reads. The sample records about 430,000 distinct CDR3 sequences, over 15% being singletons. This chain connects TRBV15 to TRBJ2-4; no clear D. Specimen: PBMCs or a T cell subset sorted from them (not recorded which). The sequence derives from a young man who had mild COVID-19 (a few samples of this study predate the infection). Cell type and time point are not known. The CDR3 nucleotides are TGTGCCACCAGCAGAGATGATTACACGGACCAAGACATTCAGTACTTC. Its translation is CATSRDDYTDQDIQYF.